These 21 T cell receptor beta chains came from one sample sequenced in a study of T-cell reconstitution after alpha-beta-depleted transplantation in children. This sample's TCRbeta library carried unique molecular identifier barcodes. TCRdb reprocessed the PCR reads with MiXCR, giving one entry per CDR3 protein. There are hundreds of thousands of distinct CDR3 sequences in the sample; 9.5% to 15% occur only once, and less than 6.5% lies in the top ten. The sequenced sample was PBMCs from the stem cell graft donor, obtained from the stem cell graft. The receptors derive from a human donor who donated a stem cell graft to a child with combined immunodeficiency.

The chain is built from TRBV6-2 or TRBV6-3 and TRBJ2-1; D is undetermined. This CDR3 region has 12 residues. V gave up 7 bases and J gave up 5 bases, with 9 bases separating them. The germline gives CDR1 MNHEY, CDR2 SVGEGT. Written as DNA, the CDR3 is TGTGCCAGCAAAGGGCGAAACAATGAGCAGTTCTTC. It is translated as CASKGRNNEQFF.

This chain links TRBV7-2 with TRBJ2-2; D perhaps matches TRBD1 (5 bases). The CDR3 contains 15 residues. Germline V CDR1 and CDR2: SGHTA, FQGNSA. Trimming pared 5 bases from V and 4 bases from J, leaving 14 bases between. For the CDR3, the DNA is TGTGCCAGCAGCCGTGATAGACAGTCCACCGGGGAGCTGTTTTTT. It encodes CASSRDRQSTGELFF.

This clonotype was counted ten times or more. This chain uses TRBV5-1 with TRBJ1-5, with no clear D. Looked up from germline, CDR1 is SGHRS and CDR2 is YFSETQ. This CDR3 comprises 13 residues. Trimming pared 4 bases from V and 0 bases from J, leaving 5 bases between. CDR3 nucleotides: TGCGCCAGCAGCCGATATAGCAATCAGCCCCAGCATTTT. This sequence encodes CASSRYSNQPQHF.

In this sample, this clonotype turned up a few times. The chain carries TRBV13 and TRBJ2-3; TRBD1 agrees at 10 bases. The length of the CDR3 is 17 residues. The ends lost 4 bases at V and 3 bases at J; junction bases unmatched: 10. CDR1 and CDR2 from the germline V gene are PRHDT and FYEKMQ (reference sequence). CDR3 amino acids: CASSWRSGTGVTDTQYF. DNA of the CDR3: TGTGCCAGCAGCTGGAGATCCGGGACAGGGGTAACAGATACGCAGTATTTT. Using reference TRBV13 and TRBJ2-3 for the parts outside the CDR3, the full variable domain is AAGVIQSPRHLIKEKRETATLKCYPIPRHDTVYWYQQGPGQDPQFLISFYEKMQSDKGSIPDRFSAQQFSDYHSELNMSSLELGDSALYFCASSWRSGTGVTDTQYFGPGTRLTVL.

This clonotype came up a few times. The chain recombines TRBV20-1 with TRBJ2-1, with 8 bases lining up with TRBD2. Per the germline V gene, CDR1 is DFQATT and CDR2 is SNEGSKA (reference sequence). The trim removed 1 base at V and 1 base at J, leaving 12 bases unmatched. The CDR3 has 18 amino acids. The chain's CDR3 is CSARGRNERESSYNEQFF. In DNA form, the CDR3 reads TGCAGTGCTAGAGGAAGGAACGAGCGGGAGTCGTCCTACAATGAGCAGTTCTTC.

CDR3 sequence: CASSPQTRDYEQYF. DNA for the CDR3: TGCGCCAGCAGCCCCCAGACCAGAGACTACGAGCAGTACTTC. This sequence joins TRBV5-1 and TRBJ2-7; D gene ambiguous. This CDR3 spans 14 amino acids. The germline V gene encodes CDR1 SGHRS and CDR2 YFSETQ. With 4 bases removed from V and 3 bases from J, the gap between germline ends came to 14 bases.

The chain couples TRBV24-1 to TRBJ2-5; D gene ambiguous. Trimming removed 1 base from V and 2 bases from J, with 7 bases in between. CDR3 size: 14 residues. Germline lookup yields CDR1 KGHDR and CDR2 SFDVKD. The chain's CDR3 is CATSDLSGQETQYF. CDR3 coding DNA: TGTGCCACCAGTGATTTATCAGGACAAGAGACCCAGTACTTC.

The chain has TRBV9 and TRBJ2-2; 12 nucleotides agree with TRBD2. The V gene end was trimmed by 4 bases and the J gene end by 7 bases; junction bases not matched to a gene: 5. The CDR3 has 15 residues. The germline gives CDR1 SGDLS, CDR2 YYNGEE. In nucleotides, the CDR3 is TGTGCCAGCAGCCTAACTAGCGGGGGGCACGGGGAGCTGTTTTTT. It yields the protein CASSLTSGGHGELFF.

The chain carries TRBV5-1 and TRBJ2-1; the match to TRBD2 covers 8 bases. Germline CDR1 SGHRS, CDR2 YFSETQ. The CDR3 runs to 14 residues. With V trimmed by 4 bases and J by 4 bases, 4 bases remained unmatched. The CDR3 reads CASSRAGEYNEQFF. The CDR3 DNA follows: TGCGCCAGCAGCAGAGCGGGGGAGTACAATGAGCAGTTCTTC.

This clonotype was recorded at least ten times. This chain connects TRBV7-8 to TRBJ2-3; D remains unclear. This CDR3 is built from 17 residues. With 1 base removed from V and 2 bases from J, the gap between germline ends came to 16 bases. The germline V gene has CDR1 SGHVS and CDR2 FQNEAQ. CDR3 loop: CASSLEEGDPTTDTQYF. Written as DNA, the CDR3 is TGTGCCAGCAGCTTAGAGGAAGGAGATCCCACCACAGATACGCAGTATTTT.

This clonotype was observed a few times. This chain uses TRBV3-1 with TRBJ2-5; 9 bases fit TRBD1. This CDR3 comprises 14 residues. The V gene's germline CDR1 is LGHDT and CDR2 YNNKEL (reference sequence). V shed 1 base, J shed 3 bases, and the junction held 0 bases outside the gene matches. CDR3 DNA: TGTGCCAGCAGCCAAGGGACAGGGGAAGAGACCCAGTACTTC. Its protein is CASSQGTGEETQYF.

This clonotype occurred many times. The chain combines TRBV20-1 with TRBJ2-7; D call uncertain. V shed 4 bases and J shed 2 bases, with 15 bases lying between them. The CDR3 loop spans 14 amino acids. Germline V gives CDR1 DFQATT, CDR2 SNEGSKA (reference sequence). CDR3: CSANTDGTPYEQYF. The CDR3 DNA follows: TGCAGTGCTAACACTGACGGTACACCCTACGAGCAGTACTTC.

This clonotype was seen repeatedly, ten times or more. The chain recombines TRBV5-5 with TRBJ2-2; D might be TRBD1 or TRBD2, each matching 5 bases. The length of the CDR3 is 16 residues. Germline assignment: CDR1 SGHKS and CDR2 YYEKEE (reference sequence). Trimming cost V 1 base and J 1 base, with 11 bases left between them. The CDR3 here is CASSLRGALNTGELFF. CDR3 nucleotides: TGTGCCAGCAGCTTGAGAGGGGCCCTGAACACCGGGGAGCTGTTTTTT.

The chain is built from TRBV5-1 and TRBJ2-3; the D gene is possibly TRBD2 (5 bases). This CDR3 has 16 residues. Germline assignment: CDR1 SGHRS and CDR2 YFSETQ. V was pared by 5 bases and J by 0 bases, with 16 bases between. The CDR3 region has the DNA TGCGCCAGCAGTACCTCGGGCGGGCCTAGCACAGATACGCAGTATTTT. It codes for CASSTSGGPSTDTQYF.

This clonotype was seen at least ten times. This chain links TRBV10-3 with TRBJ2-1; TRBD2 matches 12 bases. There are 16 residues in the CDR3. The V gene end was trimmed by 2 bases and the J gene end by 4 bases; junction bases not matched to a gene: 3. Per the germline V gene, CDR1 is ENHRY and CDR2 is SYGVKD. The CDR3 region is CAISEPTSGRYNEQFF. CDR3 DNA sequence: TGTGCCATCAGTGAGCCGACTAGCGGGAGATACAATGAGCAGTTCTTC.

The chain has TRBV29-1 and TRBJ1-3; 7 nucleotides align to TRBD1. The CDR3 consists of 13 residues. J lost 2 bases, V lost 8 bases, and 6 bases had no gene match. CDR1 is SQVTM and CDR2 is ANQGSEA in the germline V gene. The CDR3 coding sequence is TGCAGCACCCGACAGGGAACTGGAAACACCATATATTTT. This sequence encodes CSTRQGTGNTIYF.

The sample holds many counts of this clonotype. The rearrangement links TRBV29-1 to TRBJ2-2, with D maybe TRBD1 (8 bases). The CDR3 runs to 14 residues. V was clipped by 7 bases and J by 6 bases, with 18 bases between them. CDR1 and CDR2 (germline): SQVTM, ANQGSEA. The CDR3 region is CSALRQGRAGELFF. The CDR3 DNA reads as TGCAGCGCCCTGCGACAGGGGAGGGCCGGGGAGCTGTTTTTT.

CDR3 bases: TGTGCCAGCAGTTTTCCCCCCGGCCGAGGACAGGGCACCTACAATGAGCAGTTCTTC. Translation: CASSFPPGRGQGTYNEQFF. This rearrangement joins TRBV28 to TRBJ2-1; 8 bases map to TRBD1. V lost 3 bases to trimming and J lost 2 bases; unmatched junction nucleotides: 15. CDR3 length: 19 amino acids. Germline CDR1 is MDHEN and CDR2 is SYDVKM. Supplemented by reference TRBV28 and TRBJ2-1, the full variable domain reads DVKVTQSSRYLVKRTGEKVFLECVQDMDHENMFWYRQDPGLGLRLIYFSYDVKMKEKGDIPEGYSVSREKKERFSLILESASTNQTSMYLCASSFPPGRGQGTYNEQFFGPGTRLTVL.

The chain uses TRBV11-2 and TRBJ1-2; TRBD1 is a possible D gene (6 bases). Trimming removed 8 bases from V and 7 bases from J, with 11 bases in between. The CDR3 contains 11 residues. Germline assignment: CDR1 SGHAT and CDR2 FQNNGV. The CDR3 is CASGTGFGYTF. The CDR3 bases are TGTGCCAGCGGTACAGGGTTTGGCTACACCTTC.

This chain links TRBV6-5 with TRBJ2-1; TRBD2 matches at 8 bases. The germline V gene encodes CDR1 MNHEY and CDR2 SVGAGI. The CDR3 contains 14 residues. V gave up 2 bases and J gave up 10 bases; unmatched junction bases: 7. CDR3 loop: CASSYDGGRSEQFF. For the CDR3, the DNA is TGTGCCAGCAGTTACGACGGCGGGAGGTCCGAGCAGTTCTTC.

The CDR3 coding sequence is TGTGCCAGCAGCAAATCGAAAAATGAGCAGTTCTTC. It specifies CASSKSKNEQFF. V gene TRBV14 combines with J gene TRBJ2-1; D is unclear. Germline loops: CDR1 SGHDN, CDR2 FVKESK. The CDR3 length is 12 residues. V was trimmed by 5 bases and J by 7 bases, leaving 9 bases between them.